The clone carrying this T cell receptor (beta chain) was detected only a few times. Its antigen is undetermined. This entry comes from a study of identical twins. Points from the study as a whole: Out-of-frame alpha sequences common to twins were enriched for low generation probability. Partly confounded zero-insertion analyses could result from invariant MAIT and iNKT cells. The abundant beta clonotypes from cord blood had fewer insertions, and memory repertoires had none of this.

TCRdb reprocessed the 5' RACE reads with MiXCR, giving one entry per CDR3 protein. The sample holds about 530,000 distinct CDR3 sequences, roughly 15% seen once. Trimming removed 5 bases from V and 7 bases from J; junction bases left unmatched: 6. The CDR3 runs 13 residues. Germline V CDR1 and CDR2: MNHNS, SASEGT. These sequences were also reported in another study, on yellow fever vaccine responses in identical twins.

The receptor comes from a woman aged 18 to 35 in good health. The rearrangement uses TRBV6-1 and TRBJ1-1; 8 bases map to TRBD1. The sample comprised CD4+ T cells sorted from blood. DNA for the CDR3: TGTGCCAGCAGTCCCCGGACAGGGATTGAAGCTTTCTTT. This encodes CASSPRTGIEAFF.